This T cell receptor beta chain was observed in a study of control samples from healthy donors and cancer patients. V lost 3 bases to trimming and J lost 5 bases; unmatched junction nucleotides: 9. This CDR3 spans 17 amino acids. Germline lookup yields CDR1 SGDLS and CDR2 YYNGEE. Sequencing was performed with immunoSEQ multiplex PCR; in TCRdb, only in-frame clones are kept and a portion is missing. Of 100,000 to 150,000 clones in the sample, about 90% were seen once. The sequenced material came from blood. The receptor's source is a man between 18 and 29 years old in good health. The chain carries TRBV9 and TRBJ1-6; 9 nucleotides match TRBD1. This chain's CDR3 is CASSAKTGGWDNSPLHF. The CDR3 coding sequence is TGTGCCAGCAGCGCGAAGACAGGGGGTTGGGATAATTCACCCCTCCACTTT.